The next 5 T cell receptor beta chains were all read from a single sample in a study of T cells in Graves' hyperthyroidism and ophthalmopathy. RNA transcripts were the template for amplifying TCR beta CDR3 regions. TCR CDR3 underwent first-round RT-PCR with the HTBI primer set. One entry per CDR3 protein results from TCRdb running MiXCR on the multiplex PCR reads. The sample lists 400,000 to 550,000 distinct CDR3 sequences; approximately 25% were seen once. Sequenced material: blood. These receptors were collected from a woman between 25 and 40 years old with Graves' ophthalmopathy.

This clonotype was seen a handful of times. The chain carries TRBV27 and TRBJ2-7; TRBD2 might be the D (5 bases). The V gene lost 11 bases and the J gene lost 3 bases, with 14 bases spanning the gap. This CDR3 comprises 12 residues. In germline, CDR1 is MNHEY, CDR2 SMNVEV (reference sequence). As DNA, the CDR3 is TGTGCCCCCGAGGGCTTCCACTACGAGCAGTACTTC. Its translation is CAPEGFHYEQYF.

There are many counts of this clonotype. V gene TRBV27 combines with J gene TRBJ1-2; D unresolved. Per the germline V gene, CDR1 is MNHEY and CDR2 is SMNVEV (reference sequence). The CDR3 has 13 amino acids. V was shortened by 7 bases and J by 4 bases, with 13 bases between the two germline ends. The DNA for the CDR3 is TGTGCCAGCACTGGCTTTTCAGGCTATGGCTACACCTTC. This translates into CASTGFSGYGYTF.

This clonotype was seen ten or more times. V and J are TRBV20-1 and TRBJ2-7, with D unclear. Looked up from germline, CDR1 is DFQATT and CDR2 is SNEGSKA (reference sequence). The CDR3 is 12 residues long. V dropped 8 bases and J dropped 5 bases, with 16 bases sitting between them. The CDR3 coding sequence is TGCAGTACGTTTGGGCCCAGCGACGAGCAGTACTTC. It is translated as CSTFGPSDEQYF.

This clonotype was counted only a few times. The chain recombines TRBV19 with TRBJ1-3; 8 bases fit TRBD1. This CDR3 comprises 17 residues. The germline V gene encodes CDR1 LNHDA and CDR2 SQIVND (reference sequence). J was trimmed by 0 bases and V by 2 bases; bases with no gene match: 6. The CDR3 region has the DNA TGTGCCAGTAGTATATCACAGGGGGATGCCTCTGGAAACACCATATATTTT. This translates into CASSISQGDASGNTIYF.

V and J are TRBV11-2 and TRBJ2-7; TRBD2 matches at 11 bases. Per the germline V gene, CDR1 is SGHAT and CDR2 is FQNNGV. CDR3 length: 17 residues. The V gene end was trimmed by 1 base and the J gene end by 3 bases; junction bases not matched to a gene: 8. The CDR3 DNA sequence: TGTGCCAGCAGCTTAGTTACTAGCGGGAGTTCTCTCTACGAGCAGTACTTC. Protein: CASSLVTSGSSLYEQYF.